The rows below give T cell receptor beta chains drawn from one sample of a study of Ad26.COV2.S vaccination and SARS-CoV-2 variants. Sequencing used immunoSEQ multiplex PCR; TCRdb keeps in-frame clones, though not all of them. The sample shows hundreds of thousands of clones, 83% of them seen only once. This specimen consisted of peripheral blood, obtained in a trial of Ad26.COV2.S vaccine versus placebo. These receptors all come from a person between 18 and 65 years old who received the Ad26.COV2.S COVID-19 vaccine or a placebo. The CDR3 runs from the conserved cysteine through the conserved F or W. The D gene is left open where the match is weak. Rows may omit the clone size; those that give it use once, few, many or a size class.

clone_size: .
d_call: .
v_call: TRBV29-1
j_call: TRBJ1-2
cdr3_aa: CSVVEDDSYGYTF
cdr3_nt: TGCAGCGTTGTCGAGGACGACAGCTATGGCTACACCTTC

clone_size: .
d_call: .
v_call: TRBV5-1
j_call: TRBJ1-2
cdr3_aa: CASSSYTGINGYTF
cdr3_nt: TGCGCCAGCAGCTCCTATACCGGCATCAATGGCTACACCTTC

clone_size: .
d_call: .
v_call: TRBV4-3
j_call: TRBJ1-1
cdr3_aa: CASSQDRMNTEAFF
cdr3_nt: TGCGCCAGCAGCCAAGACAGAATGAACACTGAAGCTTTCTTT

clone_size: .
d_call: .
v_call: TRBV9
j_call: TRBJ1-4
cdr3_aa: CASSVAGAAEKLFF
cdr3_nt: TGTGCCAGCAGCGTCGCGGGGGCTGCGGAAAAACTGTTTTTT

clone_size: .
d_call: .
v_call: TRBV9
j_call: TRBJ2-3
cdr3_aa: CASSPPGGSSTDTQYF
cdr3_nt: TGTGCCAGCAGCCCCCCTGGGGGGTCTAGCACAGATACGCAGTATTTT

clone_size: once
d_call: TRBD2
v_call: TRBV11-3
j_call: TRBJ2-3
cdr3_aa: CASSTSGTSVTDTQYF
cdr3_nt: TGTGCCAGCAGCACCTCCGGGACTAGCGTCACAGATACGCAGTATTTT

clone_size: .
d_call: .
v_call: TRBV19
j_call: TRBJ2-3
cdr3_aa: CASRGLAGDTQYF
cdr3_nt: TGTGCCAGTAGAGGGCTAGCCGGAGATACGCAGTATTTT

clone_size: .
d_call: .
v_call: TRBV11-2
j_call: TRBJ2-1
cdr3_aa: CASSLVRGFSYNEQFF
cdr3_nt: TGTGCCAGCAGCTTAGTCCGAGGGTTCTCCTACAATGAGCAGTTCTTC

clone_size: .
d_call: .
v_call: TRBV6-5
j_call: TRBJ1-2
cdr3_aa: CASSYSRLTGTTF
cdr3_nt: TGTGCCAGCAGTTACTCGAGGCTGACTGGGACCACCTTC

clone_size: .
d_call: .
v_call: TRBV30
j_call: TRBJ2-3
cdr3_aa: CAWSVGGVTDTQYF
cdr3_nt: TGTGCCTGGAGTGTAGGCGGAGTGACAGATACGCAGTATTTT

clone_size: .
d_call: TRBD1
v_call: TRBV5-4
j_call: TRBJ2-3
cdr3_aa: CASSPDSTGKYDTQYF
cdr3_nt: TGTGCCAGCAGCCCCGACTCGACAGGGAAATATGATACGCAGTATTTT

clone_size: .
d_call: TRBD2
v_call: TRBV11-2
j_call: TRBJ2-7
cdr3_aa: CASSSSGGAYEQYF
cdr3_nt: TGTGCCAGCAGCTCAAGCGGGGGGGCTTACGAGCAGTACTTC

clone_size: once
d_call: TRBD1
v_call: TRBV5-1
j_call: TRBJ2-7
cdr3_aa: CASMPTRQGKGEQYF
cdr3_nt: TGCGCCAGCATGCCCACCCGACAGGGGAAGGGCGAGCAGTACTTC

clone_size: .
d_call: .
v_call: TRBV15
j_call: TRBJ1-4
cdr3_aa: CATSNPSYRDDNEKLFF
cdr3_nt: TGTGCCACCAGCAACCCCTCGTACAGGGACGATAATGAAAAACTGTTTTTT

clone_size: .
d_call: .
v_call: TRBV5-1
j_call: TRBJ2-7
cdr3_aa: CASSILGTPYEQYF
cdr3_nt: TGCGCCAGCAGCATCCTCGGGACTCCCTACGAGCAGTACTTC

clone_size: .
d_call: TRBD1
v_call: TRBV6-5
j_call: TRBJ1-2
cdr3_aa: CASRPRTGDGYTF
cdr3_nt: TGTGCCAGCAGACCAAGGACAGGGGATGGCTACACCTTC

clone_size: .
d_call: .
v_call: TRBV12-3/TRBV12-4
j_call: TRBJ1-2
cdr3_aa: CASSLAGTGYTF
cdr3_nt: TGTGCCAGCAGTTTAGCGGGGACGGGCTACACCTTC

clone_size: few
d_call: .
v_call: TRBV7-9
j_call: TRBJ1-1
cdr3_aa: CASSPTEYTEAFF
cdr3_nt: TGTGCCAGCAGCCCCACGGAATACACTGAAGCTTTCTTT

clone_size: .
d_call: .
v_call: TRBV9
j_call: TRBJ1-1
cdr3_aa: CASSAGPAGNTEAFF
cdr3_nt: TGTGCCAGCAGCGCTGGCCCGGCGGGGAACACTGAAGCTTTCTTT

clone_size: once
d_call: .
v_call: TRBV29-1
j_call: TRBJ2-4
cdr3_aa: CSVEAPGGAKNIQYF
cdr3_nt: TGCAGCGTTGAAGCCCCTGGTGGGGCCAAAAACATTCAGTACTTC

clone_size: .
d_call: .
v_call: TRBV11-2
j_call: TRBJ2-2
cdr3_aa: CASSSFQGGYTGELFF
cdr3_nt: TGTGCCAGCAGCTCCTTCCAAGGGGGGTACACCGGGGAGCTGTTTTTT

clone_size: .
d_call: .
v_call: TRBV27
j_call: TRBJ2-3
cdr3_aa: CASSLQSTDTQYF
cdr3_nt: TGTGCCAGCAGTTTACAGTCCACAGATACGCAGTATTTT

clone_size: .
d_call: .
v_call: TRBV19
j_call: TRBJ2-1
cdr3_aa: CASSIIGGNEQFF
cdr3_nt: TGTGCCAGTAGTATAATCGGAGGGAATGAGCAGTTCTTC

clone_size: .
d_call: .
v_call: TRBV5-4
j_call: TRBJ2-2
cdr3_aa: CASSLWKGDTGELFF
cdr3_nt: TGTGCCAGCAGCTTGTGGAAGGGGGACACCGGGGAGCTGTTTTTT

clone_size: .
d_call: .
v_call: TRBV30
j_call: TRBJ1-2
cdr3_aa: CAWTPPGAGSGANYGYTF
cdr3_nt: TGTGCCTGGACCCCCCCTGGGGCAGGGTCAGGGGCAAACTATGGCTACACCTTC

clone_size: few
d_call: TRBD1
v_call: TRBV9
j_call: TRBJ1-6
cdr3_aa: CASSDKGQGNSPLHF
cdr3_nt: TGTGCCAGCAGCGACAAGGGACAGGGAAATTCACCCCTCCACTTT

clone_size: .
d_call: TRBD1
v_call: TRBV7-6
j_call: TRBJ1-2
cdr3_aa: CASSSGTGSSYTF
cdr3_nt: TGTGCCAGCAGCTCCGGGACAGGGAGTAGCTACACCTTC

clone_size: .
d_call: .
v_call: TRBV9
j_call: TRBJ2-5
cdr3_aa: CASSVDTQETQYF
cdr3_nt: TGTGCCAGCAGCGTAGATACTCAAGAGACCCAGTACTTC

clone_size: few
d_call: .
v_call: TRBV6-5
j_call: TRBJ1-3
cdr3_aa: CASSTGLHSGNTIYF
cdr3_nt: TGTGCCAGCAGCACAGGGTTACACTCTGGAAACACCATATATTTT

clone_size: .
d_call: .
v_call: TRBV11-2
j_call: TRBJ2-3
cdr3_aa: CASSLDIGGGTDTQYF
cdr3_nt: TGTGCCAGCAGCTTAGATATAGGCGGGGGCACAGATACGCAGTATTTT

clone_size: .
d_call: .
v_call: TRBV6-6
j_call: TRBJ1-6
cdr3_aa: CAARRDSGSPLHF
cdr3_nt: TGTGCAGCGCGGAGGGATTCAGGTTCACCCCTCCACTTT

clone_size: .
d_call: .
v_call: TRBV9
j_call: TRBJ2-1
cdr3_aa: CASSPAGGHEQFF
cdr3_nt: TGTGCCAGCAGCCCAGCTGGGGGGCATGAGCAGTTCTTC

clone_size: .
d_call: .
v_call: TRBV18
j_call: TRBJ2-1
cdr3_aa: CASSATGVEQFF
cdr3_nt: TGTGCCAGCTCAGCGACAGGTGTAGAGCAGTTCTTC

clone_size: .
d_call: .
v_call: TRBV5-1
j_call: TRBJ2-1
cdr3_aa: CASSLTTGGDEQFF
cdr3_nt: TGCGCCAGCAGCTTAACGACGGGGGGCGATGAGCAGTTCTTC

clone_size: .
d_call: .
v_call: TRBV5-6
j_call: TRBJ1-4
cdr3_aa: CASSFQRTVNEKLFF
cdr3_nt: TGTGCCAGCAGCTTCCAAAGGACAGTTAATGAAAAACTGTTTTTT

clone_size: .
d_call: TRBD1
v_call: TRBV14
j_call: TRBJ1-2
cdr3_aa: CASSQNRDRGRGDYGYTF
cdr3_nt: TGTGCCAGCAGCCAAAACCGGGACAGGGGTCGCGGGGACTATGGCTACACCTTC

clone_size: few
d_call: .
v_call: TRBV30
j_call: TRBJ1-1
cdr3_aa: CAWTPGGPMNTEAFF
cdr3_nt: TGTGCCTGGACGCCGGGGGGGCCCATGAACACTGAAGCTTTCTTT

clone_size: .
d_call: .
v_call: TRBV6-5
j_call: TRBJ1-5
cdr3_aa: CASSSLSGASQPQHF
cdr3_nt: TGTGCCAGCAGTTCCCTGTCGGGGGCCTCCCAGCCCCAGCATTTT

clone_size: .
d_call: .
v_call: TRBV18
j_call: TRBJ1-1
cdr3_aa: CASSLNRGQHKTEAFF
cdr3_nt: TGTGCCAGCTCACTAAACCGAGGACAACATAAGACTGAAGCTTTCTTT

clone_size: .
d_call: .
v_call: TRBV2
j_call: TRBJ2-6
cdr3_aa: CASGMGRSGANVLTF
cdr3_nt: TGTGCCAGCGGGATGGGGAGGTCTGGGGCCAACGTCCTGACTTTC

clone_size: .
d_call: .
v_call: TRBV29-1
j_call: TRBJ2-5
cdr3_aa: CSVVKLRETQYF
cdr3_nt: TGCAGCGTTGTGAAGTTAAGGGAGACCCAGTACTTC

clone_size: .
d_call: .
v_call: TRBV7-8
j_call: TRBJ2-7
cdr3_aa: CASSESRDLSYEQYF
cdr3_nt: TGTGCCAGCAGCGAATCCCGGGACCTCTCCTACGAGCAGTACTTC

clone_size: .
d_call: .
v_call: TRBV7-9
j_call: TRBJ2-7
cdr3_aa: CASSPMGGSYEQYF
cdr3_nt: TGTGCCAGCAGCCCGATGGGGGGCTCCTACGAGCAGTACTTC

clone_size: .
d_call: .
v_call: TRBV7-9
j_call: TRBJ1-1
cdr3_aa: CASSLMGGRGTEAFF
cdr3_nt: TGTGCCAGCAGCTTGATGGGGGGCAGAGGGACTGAAGCTTTCTTT

clone_size: .
d_call: .
v_call: TRBV5-1
j_call: TRBJ2-5
cdr3_aa: CASSRNLQETQYF
cdr3_nt: TGCGCCAGCAGCCGCAATCTTCAAGAGACCCAGTACTTC